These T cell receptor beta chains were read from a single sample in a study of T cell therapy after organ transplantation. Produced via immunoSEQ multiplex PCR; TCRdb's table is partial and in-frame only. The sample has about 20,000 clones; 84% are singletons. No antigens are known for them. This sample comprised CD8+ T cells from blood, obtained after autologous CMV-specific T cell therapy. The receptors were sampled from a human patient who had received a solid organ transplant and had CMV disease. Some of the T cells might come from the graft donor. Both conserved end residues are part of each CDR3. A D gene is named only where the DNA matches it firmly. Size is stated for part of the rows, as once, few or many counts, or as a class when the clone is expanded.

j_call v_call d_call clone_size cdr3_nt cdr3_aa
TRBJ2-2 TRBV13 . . TGTGCCAGCAGCTTACGAAGGCAGGGAAAGAACACCGGGGAGCTGTTTTTT CASSLRRQGKNTGELFF
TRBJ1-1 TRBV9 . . TGTGCCAGCAGCGTAGGTCCGAGCGACACTGAAGCTTTCTTT CASSVGPSDTEAFF
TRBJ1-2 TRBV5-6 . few TGTGCCAGCAGCCCGTCGAACTATGGCTACACCTTC CASSPSNYGYTF
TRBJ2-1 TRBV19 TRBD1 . TGTGCCAGTAGACCGGAATGGGACAGGGGGCCGTACAATGAGCAGTTCTTC CASRPEWDRGPYNEQFF
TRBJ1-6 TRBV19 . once TGTGCCAGCCAGCTCGGACAGAGCTCCTATAATTCACCCCTCCACTTT CASQLGQSSYNSPLHF
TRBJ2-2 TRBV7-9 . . TGTGCCAGCAGCTTATCCGGGGAGCTGTTTTTT CASSLSGELFF
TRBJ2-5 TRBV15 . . TGTGCCACCAGCAGAGATCTAAGGGGCACCCAAGAGACCCAGTACTTC CATSRDLRGTQETQYF
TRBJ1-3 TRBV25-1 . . TGTGCCAGCAGTGCTGGAAACACCATATATTTT CASSAGNTIYF
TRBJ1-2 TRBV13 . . TGTGCCAGCAGCTTATTGGACGCTAACTATGGCTACACCTTC CASSLLDANYGYTF
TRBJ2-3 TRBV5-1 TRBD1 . TGCGCCAGCAGCCTAGGGACAGGAAGGCCAGATACGCAGTATTTT CASSLGTGRPDTQYF
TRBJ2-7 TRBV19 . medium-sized TGTGCCAGTAGTATAGTCGGCAGGGTCGACGAGCAGTACTTC CASSIVGRVDEQYF
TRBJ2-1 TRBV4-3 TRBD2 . TGCGCCAGCAGCCAAGAGCCCCTCGGACTAGCGGGGGATGAGCAGTTCTTC CASSQEPLGLAGDEQFF
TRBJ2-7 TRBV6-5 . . TGTGCCAGCAGTTACTCACAGCTTTACGAGCAGTACTTC CASSYSQLYEQYF
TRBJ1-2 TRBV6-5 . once TGTGCCAGCAAAACCGGGGTTAACTATGGCTACACCTTC CASKTGVNYGYTF
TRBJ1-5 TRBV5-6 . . TGTGCCAGCAGCTTGGCGGCGGGCTTCGGGTTCAATCAGCCCCAGCATTTT CASSLAAGFGFNQPQHF
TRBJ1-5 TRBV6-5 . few TGTGCCAGCAGCCCACGAAAAGATAGCAATCAGCCCCAGCATTTT CASSPRKDSNQPQHF
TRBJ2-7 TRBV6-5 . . TGTGCCACCGGGGGAGACTACGAGCAGTACTTC CATGGDYEQYF
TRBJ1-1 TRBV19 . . TGTGCCAGTAGGATGGGGAATGAAGCTTTCTTT CASRMGNEAFF
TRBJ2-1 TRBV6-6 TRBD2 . TGTGCCAGCAGTTTACCTAGCGGGGGCCAATACAATGAGCAGTTCTTC CASSLPSGGQYNEQFF
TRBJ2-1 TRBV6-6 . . TGTGCCAGCAGTTACTCGCAGGACCCCTACTGGGATGAGCAGTTCTTC CASSYSQDPYWDEQFF
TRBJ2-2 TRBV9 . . TGTGCCAGCAGCGTAGTTGTAAATCCCACCGGGGAGCTGTTTTTT CASSVVVNPTGELFF
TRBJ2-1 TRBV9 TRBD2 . TGTGCCAGCAGCGCGAGGCCCAGCGGGAGCGATTACAATGAGCAGTTCTTC CASSARPSGSDYNEQFF
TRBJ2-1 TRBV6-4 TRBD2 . TGTGCCAGCAGTGAACTAGCGGGGTCCTACAATGAGCAGTTCTTC CASSELAGSYNEQFF
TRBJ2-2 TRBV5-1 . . TGCGCCAGCAGCTTGGCCGTTAGCGGTACCGGGGAGCTGTTTTTT CASSLAVSGTGELFF
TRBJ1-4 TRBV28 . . TGTGCCAGCAGTTTACGGGGCGGGCCGCCCGAAGAACATGAAAAACTGTTTTTT CASSLRGGPPEEHEKLFF
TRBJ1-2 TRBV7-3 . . TGTGCCAGCAGCTTAGGCCCAACTAATGGCTACACCTTC CASSLGPTNGYTF
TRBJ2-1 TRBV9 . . TGTGCCAGCAGCACGGGCAATGAGCAGTTCTTC CASSTGNEQFF
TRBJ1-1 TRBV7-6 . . TGTGCCAGCAGCAGGGGGGGGACTGAAGCTTTCTTT CASSRGGTEAFF
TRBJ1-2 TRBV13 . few TGTGCCAGCAGCTTAGCCAGGGCCTCCTATGGCTACACCTTC CASSLARASYGYTF
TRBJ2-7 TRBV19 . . TGTGCCAGTAGTATCGGGACACACTACGAGCAGTACTTC CASSIGTHYEQYF
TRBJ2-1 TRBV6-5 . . TGTGCCAGCTCGGAAACTAGTAAGTCCTACAATGAGCAGTTCTTC CASSETSKSYNEQFF
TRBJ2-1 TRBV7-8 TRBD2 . TGTGCCAGCAGCTTCCGACTAGCGGGAGTAGCTGAGCAGTTCTTC CASSFRLAGVAEQFF
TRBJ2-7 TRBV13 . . TGTGCCAGCAGCTTAGGAGACAGTCCAATAGGGTACGAGCAGTACTTC CASSLGDSPIGYEQYF
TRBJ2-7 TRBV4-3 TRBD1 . TGCGCCAGCAGCCAAGTCGGGACAGGGTTGCGGGAGCAGTACTTC CASSQVGTGLREQYF
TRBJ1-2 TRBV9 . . TGTGCCAGCAGCGGCCCACAGGGCAACTATGGCTACACCTTC CASSGPQGNYGYTF
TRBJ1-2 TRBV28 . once TGTGCCAGCAGTTTATTTATCGGGGCAGACCGACGGGGCTACACCTTC CASSLFIGADRRGYTF
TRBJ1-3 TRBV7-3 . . TGTGCCAGCAGCTCAACGGCGCCGTCTTCAGGGAGCTCTGGAAACACCATATATTTT CASSSTAPSSGSSGNTIYF
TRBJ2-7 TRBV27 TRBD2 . TGTGCCAGCAGTGTAGCGGGAGATAACGAGCAGTACTTC CASSVAGDNEQYF
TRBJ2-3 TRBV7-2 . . TGTGCCAGCGGACTTTGGCCGGGACTTGGCACAGATACGCAGTATTTT CASGLWPGLGTDTQYF
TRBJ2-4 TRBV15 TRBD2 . TGTGCCACCAGCAGAGATAGCCCCGGTGCTAGCGGGGTAATAGCCAAAAACATTCAGTACTTC CATSRDSPGASGVIAKNIQYF
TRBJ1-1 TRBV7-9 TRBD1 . TGTGCCAGCAGCTTTCCGGGACAGGGTTGGAACACTGAAGCTTTCTTT CASSFPGQGWNTEAFF
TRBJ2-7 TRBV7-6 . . TGTGCCAGCAGCTTTTCGGCCTACGAGCAGTACTTC CASSFSAYEQYF
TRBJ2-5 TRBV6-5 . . TGTGCCAGCAGTTACTCGATAGGGCCGGGCGGGCAGACCCAGTACTTC CASSYSIGPGGQTQYF
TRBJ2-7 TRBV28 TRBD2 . TGTGCCAGCAGTTTTGCGGCTAGCGGACCCTCCTACGAGCAGTACTTC CASSFAASGPSYEQYF
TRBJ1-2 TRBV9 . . TGTGCCAGCAGCTCACAGGTCTCTCACACCTTC CASSSQVSHTF
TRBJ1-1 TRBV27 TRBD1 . TGTGCCAGCAGTTTATCCGGGACAGGGGACACTGAAGCTTTCTTT CASSLSGTGDTEAFF
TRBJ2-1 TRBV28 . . TGTGCCAGCAGTCATACTAGTTACGCGGACAATGAGCAGTTCTTC CASSHTSYADNEQFF
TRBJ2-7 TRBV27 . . TGTGCCAGCAGTAATAGGGGGGCAAACAACGAGCAGTACTTC CASSNRGANNEQYF
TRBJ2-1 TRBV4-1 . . TGCGCCAGCAGCCCCCCCCGGGCGAGCGGTGCGCAGTTCTTC CASSPPRASGAQFF
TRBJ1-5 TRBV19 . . TGTGCCAGTAGCTGGGACATTAGCAATCAGCCCCAGCATTTT CASSWDISNQPQHF
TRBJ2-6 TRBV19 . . TGTGCCAGTAGTATCTGGGGGACTGGGGCCAACGTCCTGACTTTC CASSIWGTGANVLTF